This is a list of T cell receptor beta chains from one sample in a study of tumor-infiltrating lymphocytes in glioblastoma multiforme. TCRdb processed the multiplex PCR reads anew with MiXCR; each CDR3 protein has one entry. The sample contains almost 15,000 distinct CDR3 sequences, roughly 74% of which appear only once. Input material: brain tumor tissue. The receptor set was obtained from a male donor with glioblastoma. The CDR3 runs from the conserved cysteine through the conserved F or W. Fields, in order: V gene, J gene, clone size, D gene, CDR3 protein, CDR3 DNA. D genes are given only for firm matches. Not all rows give a size; the values are once, few, many and, for expanded clones, a class.

V gene: TRBV11-2
J gene: TRBJ2-3
clone size: -
D gene: TRBD2
CDR3 protein: CASSLDGLAGGLTDTQYF
CDR3 DNA: TGTGCCAGCAGCTTAGACGGACTAGCGGGGGGACTCACAGATACGCAGTATTTT

V gene: TRBV12-3/TRBV12-4
J gene: TRBJ2-1
clone size: -
D gene: TRBD2
CDR3 protein: CDSSPPAGRVYNEQFF
CDR3 DNA: TGTGACAGCAGTCCCCCAGCGGGGAGGGTCTACAATGAGCAGTTCTTC

V gene: TRBV7-8
J gene: TRBJ2-1
clone size: many
D gene: TRBD2
CDR3 protein: CASSFKAGVIENEQFF
CDR3 DNA: TGTGCCAGCAGCTTTAAGGCGGGAGTAATAGAAAATGAGCAGTTCTTC

V gene: TRBV6-1
J gene: TRBJ2-2
clone size: medium-sized
D gene: -
CDR3 protein: CASSDTRQSTGELFF
CDR3 DNA: TGTGCCAGCAGTGATACCCGACAATCCACCGGGGAGCTGTTTTTT

V gene: TRBV4-2
J gene: TRBJ2-7
clone size: many
D gene: -
CDR3 protein: CASSNAYEQYF
CDR3 DNA: TGTGCCAGCAGCAATGCCTACGAGCAGTACTTC

V gene: TRBV12-3/TRBV12-4
J gene: TRBJ2-7
clone size: medium-sized
D gene: -
CDR3 protein: CASSFPDRIGEQYF
CDR3 DNA: TGTGCCAGCAGTTTCCCCGACAGGATCGGGGAGCAGTACTTC

V gene: TRBV11-2
J gene: TRBJ2-1
clone size: -
D gene: -
CDR3 protein: CASSLGVSTYNGQFF
CDR3 DNA: TGTGCCAGCAGCTTAGGGGTTAGCACCTACAATGGGCAGTTCTTC

V gene: TRBV11-2
J gene: TRBJ2-7
clone size: -
D gene: -
CDR3 protein: CASSLGFTGYEQYF
CDR3 DNA: TGTGCCAGCAGCTTAGGGTTCACGGGCTACGAGCAGTACTTC

V gene: TRBV5-5
J gene: TRBJ2-5
clone size: -
D gene: -
CDR3 protein: CASSLVGEIQYF
CDR3 DNA: TGTGCCAGCAGCTTGGTGGGTGAGATCCAGTACTTC

V gene: TRBV30
J gene: TRBJ1-2
clone size: -
D gene: -
CDR3 protein: CVWSVQVYYGYTF
CDR3 DNA: TGTGTCTGGAGTGTACAGGTCTACTATGGCTACACCTTC

V gene: TRBV20-1
J gene: TRBJ2-7
clone size: -
D gene: -
CDR3 protein: CSAPQTCSYEQYF
CDR3 DNA: TGCAGTGCCCCTCAGACATGTTCCTACGAGCAGTACTTC

V gene: TRBV6-5
J gene: TRBJ2-7
clone size: once
D gene: -
CDR3 protein: CASTGVGSYEQYF
CDR3 DNA: TGTGCCAGCACGGGGGTGGGTAGCTACGAGCAGTACTTC

V gene: TRBV6-2/TRBV6-3
J gene: TRBJ2-1
clone size: -
D gene: TRBD2
CDR3 protein: CASSREGVSSYNEQFF
CDR3 DNA: TGTGCCAGCTCGCGGGAGGGGGTTAGCTCCTACAATGAGCAGTTCTTT

V gene: TRBV14
J gene: TRBJ2-7
clone size: -
D gene: -
CDR3 protein: CASSQDSGGPYEQYF
CDR3 DNA: TGTGCCAGCAGCCAAGATTCCGGGGGGCCCTACGAGCAGTACTTC

V gene: TRBV11-1
J gene: TRBJ2-7
clone size: -
D gene: TRBD1
CDR3 protein: CASRRQGHEQYF
CDR3 DNA: TGTGCCAGCAGGAGACAGGGGCACGAGCAGTACTTC

V gene: TRBV6-5
J gene: TRBJ2-4
clone size: -
D gene: TRBD1
CDR3 protein: CASCDRDKNIQYF
CDR3 DNA: TGTGCCAGCTGCGACAGGGACAAAAACATTCAGTACTTC

V gene: TRBV20-1
J gene: TRBJ2-1
clone size: -
D gene: TRBD2
CDR3 protein: CISSRPGLAGMNGQFF
CDR3 DNA: TGCATTTCTAGTCGACCGGGACTAGCGGGAATGAATGGGCAGTTCTTC

V gene: TRBV11-2
J gene: TRBJ2-7
clone size: -
D gene: TRBD2
CDR3 protein: CASSLNQGPAGAYEQYF
CDR3 DNA: TGTGCCAGCAGCTTAAATCAGGGGCCAGCGGGAGCCTACGAGCAGTACTTC

V gene: TRBV6-5
J gene: TRBJ2-2
clone size: -
D gene: -
CDR3 protein: CASSPSPSGLGGTGELFF
CDR3 DNA: TGTGCCAGCAGTCCTTCTCCCTCGGGCCTCGGCGGCACCGGGGAGCTGTTTTTT

V gene: TRBV20-1
J gene: TRBJ2-7
clone size: -
D gene: TRBD2
CDR3 protein: CSARDDRRSSGSTERCF
CDR3 DNA: TGCAGCGCTAGAGATGATCGTCGGTCTAGCGGGAGTACCGAGCGGTGCTTC

V gene: TRBV12-3/TRBV12-4
J gene: TRBJ2-7
clone size: -
D gene: -
CDR3 protein: CASRDGRNYEQYF
CDR3 DNA: TGTGCCAGCAGAGATGGCCGGAACTACGAGCAGTACTTC

V gene: TRBV10-1
J gene: TRBJ2-2
clone size: -
D gene: TRBD2
CDR3 protein: CASSRMASGRAGELFF
CDR3 DNA: TGCGCAAGCAGTCGAATGGCTAGCGGGAGGGCCGGGGAGCTGTTTTTT

V gene: TRBV12-3/TRBV12-4
J gene: TRBJ2-2
clone size: -
D gene: TRBD1
CDR3 protein: CASSFQAGGTGELIF
CDR3 DNA: TGTGCCAGCAGTTTTCAGGCAGGGGGTACCGGGGAGCTGATTTTT

V gene: TRBV11-2
J gene: TRBJ2-7
clone size: -
D gene: -
CDR3 protein: CASSHLEPWISYEQYF
CDR3 DNA: TGTGCCAGCAGCCACTTGGAGCCATGGATAAGCTACGAGCAGTACTTC

V gene: TRBV11-2
J gene: TRBJ2-3
clone size: -
D gene: -
CDR3 protein: CASSSLGDSRTSTDTQYF
CDR3 DNA: TGTGCCAGCAGCTCCTTAGGGGACTCACGTACTAGCACAGATACGCAGTATTTT

V gene: TRBV11-2
J gene: TRBJ2-3
clone size: -
D gene: -
CDR3 protein: CASSLGVDTQYF
CDR3 DNA: TGTGCCAGCAGCTTAGGTGTTGATACGCAGTACTTT

V gene: TRBV5-6
J gene: TRBJ2-7
clone size: -
D gene: TRBD2
CDR3 protein: CASSVLATSGYEQYF
CDR3 DNA: TGCGCTAGCAGCGTCCTAGCGACTAGCGGCTACGAGCAGTACTTC

V gene: TRBV11-3
J gene: TRBJ2-7
clone size: -
D gene: -
CDR3 protein: CASGMLSYDQYF
CDR3 DNA: TGTGCCAGCGGGATGTTATCCTACGACCAGTACTTC

V gene: TRBV11-2
J gene: TRBJ2-7
clone size: -
D gene: TRBD2
CDR3 protein: CASGLAYEQYF
CDR3 DNA: TGTGCCAGCGGACTAGCCTACGAGCAGTACTTC

V gene: TRBV6-1
J gene: TRBJ2-7
clone size: -
D gene: -
CDR3 protein: CATTPGGLEQYF
CDR3 DNA: TGTGCCACAACTCCTGGAGGGCTTGAGCAGTACTTC

V gene: TRBV10-3
J gene: TRBJ2-7
clone size: -
D gene: TRBD2
CDR3 protein: CAISSSGGISYEQYF
CDR3 DNA: TGTGCCATCAGTAGTAGCGGGGGGATATCCTACGAGCAGTACTTC

V gene: TRBV11-2
J gene: TRBJ1-6
clone size: -
D gene: -
CDR3 protein: CASSPGRNPPLHF
CDR3 DNA: TGTGCCAGCAGCCCAGGGAGAAATCCACCCCTCCACTTT

V gene: TRBV11-3
J gene: TRBJ2-7
clone size: -
D gene: TRBD2
CDR3 protein: CASSSTGTSGREQYF
CDR3 DNA: TGTGCCAGCAGCTCAACCGGGACTAGCGGGCGCGAGCAGTACTTC

V gene: TRBV12-3/TRBV12-4
J gene: TRBJ1-6
clone size: few
D gene: -
CDR3 protein: CASSYQGDDSPLHF
CDR3 DNA: TGTGCCAGCAGTTACCAGGGCGATGATTCACCCCTCCACTTT

V gene: TRBV11-2
J gene: TRBJ2-7
clone size: -
D gene: TRBD1
CDR3 protein: CASSRDRAYEQYF
CDR3 DNA: TGTGCCAGCAGCCGAGACAGGGCATACGAGCAGTACTTC

V gene: TRBV10-2
J gene: TRBJ1-6
clone size: -
D gene: -
CDR3 protein: CVSSEWAGEGSPLHF
CDR3 DNA: TGCGTCAGCAGTGAATGGGCCGGGGAAGGATCACCCCTCCACTTT

V gene: TRBV7-9
J gene: TRBJ1-6
clone size: -
D gene: -
CDR3 protein: CASSGQLNSPLHF
CDR3 DNA: TGTGCCAGCAGTGGACAGTTGAATTCACCCCTCCACTTT

V gene: TRBV4-1
J gene: TRBJ2-7
clone size: -
D gene: -
CDR3 protein: CASSQSERRYEQYF
CDR3 DNA: TGCGCCAGCAGCCAATCAGAAAGAAGGTATGAGCAGTACTTC

V gene: TRBV20-1
J gene: TRBJ2-3
clone size: -
D gene: -
CDR3 protein: CSARPFKGAGSTDTQYF
CDR3 DNA: TGCAGTGCTAGACCCTTCAAGGGGGCGGGGAGCACAGATACGCAGTATTTT

V gene: TRBV11-1
J gene: TRBJ2-3
clone size: -
D gene: TRBD2
CDR3 protein: CASSLGLAGSTYRQYF
CDR3 DNA: TGTGCCAGCAGCTTAGGACTAGCGGGTAGCACATATAGGCAGTATTTT

V gene: TRBV20-1
J gene: TRBJ2-3
clone size: -
D gene: TRBD2
CDR3 protein: CSTPTSGSTDTQYF
CDR3 DNA: TGCAGTACTCCTACTAGCGGTTCCACAGATACGCAGTATTTT

V gene: TRBV11-2
J gene: TRBJ2-1
clone size: -
D gene: -
CDR3 protein: CARGLDGGNEQFF
CDR3 DNA: TGTGCCAGGGGCTTAGATGGGGGGAATGAACAGTTCTTC

V gene: TRBV11-1
J gene: TRBJ2-3
clone size: -
D gene: -
CDR3 protein: CASSLARADTQCF
CDR3 DNA: TGTGCCAGCAGCTTAGCCCGGGCAGATACGCAGTGTTTT

V gene: TRBV12-3/TRBV12-4
J gene: TRBJ2-3
clone size: few
D gene: -
CDR3 protein: CASSYRADTQYF
CDR3 DNA: TGTGCCAGCAGTTACCGGGCAGATACGCAGTATTTT

V gene: TRBV11-2
J gene: TRBJ2-5
clone size: -
D gene: TRBD1
CDR3 protein: CASSFSAGTGSGETQYF
CDR3 DNA: TGTGCCAGCAGCTTTAGCGCGGGGACAGGGTCGGGCGAGACCCAGTACTTC

V gene: TRBV6-6
J gene: TRBJ1-5
clone size: -
D gene: TRBD1
CDR3 protein: CASRGQGARWSNQPQHF
CDR3 DNA: TGTGCCAGCAGGGGACAGGGGGCTCGGTGGAGCAATCAGCCCCAGCATTTT